The 29 T cell receptor beta chains reported below all come from one sample, sequenced in a study of T cell repertoires in cytomegalovirus infection. In TCRdb, the reads were re-called with MiXCR into one record per CDR3 protein. The sample has about 310,000 distinct CDR3 sequences, 15% to 20% seen once. Sequenced: PBMCs. The receptors come from a human donor in good health (CMV status not recorded). Some clones in this sample may be carry-over from other donors' samples.

This clonotype was seen ten or more times. V gene TRBV12-3 or TRBV12-4 combines with J gene TRBJ2-5, with D maybe TRBD2 (6 bases). V was clipped by 5 bases and J by 1 base, with 8 bases between them. The length of the CDR3 is 13 residues. The CDR3 reads CASSRDFQETQYF. The CDR3 bases are TGTGCCAGCAGTCGGGACTTCCAAGAGACCCAGTACTTC.

The chain employs TRBV18 and TRBJ1-3; the D is unclear. The CDR3 consists of 15 residues. V was clipped by 0 bases and J by 2 bases, with 8 bases between them. CDR1 and CDR2 from the germline V gene are KGHSH and LQKENI. CDR3 protein: CASSPPSGPGNTIYF. The CDR3 DNA sequence: TGTGCCAGCTCACCACCCTCGGGTCCTGGAAACACCATATATTTT. Looking up the rest from reference TRBV18 and TRBJ1-3 gives the full variable domain: NAGVMQNPRHLVRRRGQEARLRCSPMKGHSHVYWYRQLPEEGLKFMVYLQKENIIDESGMPKERFSAEFPKEGPSILRIQQVVRGDSAAYFCASSPPSGPGNTIYFGEGSWLTVV.

This clonotype was counted at least ten times. The rearrangement uses TRBV7-2 and TRBJ2-3, with D perhaps TRBD2 (7 bases). The length of the CDR3 is 14 residues. V gave up 9 bases and J gave up 5 bases, with 18 bases separating them. Germline CDR1 is SGHTA and CDR2 is FQGNSA. Written as DNA, the CDR3 is TGTGCCAGTCGAAGGGGGGGGGCAAAAGATACGCAGTATTTT. The encoded protein is CASRRGGAKDTQYF.

This clonotype has at least ten counts. V usage is TRBV5-6 and J usage is TRBJ1-5, with 9 bases identical to TRBD1. The V and J ends lost 4 bases and 3 bases, in that order; junction bases with no gene match: 5. Germline V gene lookup returns CDR1 SGHDT and CDR2 YYEEEE. The CDR3 is made up of 15 amino acids. The CDR3 DNA reads TGTGCCAGCAGCCCATGGACAGGGGCCAATCAGCCCCAGCATTTT. Amino acid sequence: CASSPWTGANQPQHF.

Concerning this clonotype: A clone one base away is much larger, so this may be a read error. This chain connects TRBV6-6 to TRBJ2-3; either TRBD1 or TRBD2 may supply D (7 bases each). CDR1 and CDR2 from the germline V gene are MNHNY and SVGAGI (reference sequence). CDR3 length equals 15 residues. V gave up 5 bases and J gave up 4 bases, with 16 bases separating them. The CDR3 spells CASSHVGGGADTQYF. In DNA form, the CDR3 reads TGTGCCAGCAGTCACGTGGGAGGGGGCGCAGATACGCAGTATTTT.

The table lists this clonotype with a few counts. This sequence joins TRBV11-2 and TRBJ2-2; a possible D gene is TRBD2 (5 bases). In germline, CDR1 is SGHAT, CDR2 FQNNGV. The CDR3 is 14 residues long. V was clipped by 0 bases and J by 11 bases, with 13 bases between them. The CDR3 DNA sequence: TGTGCCAGCAGCTTAGATCGGGGATTCCGAGAGCTGTTTTTT. Protein: CASSLDRGFRELFF.

The chain recombines TRBV19 with TRBJ2-1, with a possible D match to TRBD1 (6 bases). V gave up 4 bases and J gave up 5 bases, with 21 bases separating them. The length of the CDR3 is 17 residues. Germline V gene sequence: CDR1 LNHDA, CDR2 SQIVND (reference sequence). The CDR3 DNA is TGTGCCAGTAGTAAGCCCCCCACAGGGTCGGGCAACAATGAGCAGTTCTTC. It codes for CASSKPPTGSGNNEQFF.

The V call is TRBV6-5, the J call TRBJ1-6, with D perhaps TRBD1 (6 bases). The CDR3 runs to 16 residues. Trimming removed 2 bases at V and 4 bases at J, with 12 bases between. Per the germline V gene, CDR1 is MNHEY and CDR2 is SVGAGI. The CDR3 nucleotides are TGTGCCAGCAGTTACGGCGGGGGCGGATATAATTCACCCCTCCACTTT. Amino acids: CASSYGGGGYNSPLHF.

This clonotype was observed at least ten times. This sequence joins TRBV11-2 and TRBJ1-1; no clear D. The length of the CDR3 is 13 residues. Germline V lookup: CDR1 SGHAT, CDR2 FQNNGV. The ends were cut back, 1 base at V and 3 bases at J, with 6 bases in the middle. The CDR3 spells CASSLALYTEAFF. The CDR3 region has the DNA TGTGCCAGCAGCTTAGCCCTTTACACTGAAGCTTTCTTT.

The gene calls are TRBV20-1 and TRBJ1-5; no clear D gene. Per germline, CDR1 DFQATT and CDR2 SNEGSKA (reference sequence). V was pared by 2 bases and J by 4 bases, with 21 bases between. The CDR3 totals 17 residues. CDR3 nucleotides: TGCAGTGCTAGAAAGGGAGCGGGATCGGGTGGTAATCAGCCCCAGCATTTT. It is translated as CSARKGAGSGGNQPQHF.

A word on this clonotype: At one of its ends the junction is not consistent with the germline gene, which may arise from a read error. The chain links TRBV7-6 to TRBJ2-1; perhaps D is TRBD1 or TRBD2 (6 bases each). Per germline, CDR1 SGHVS and CDR2 FNYEAQ. The length of the CDR3 is 17 residues. CDR3 bases: TGTGCCAGCAGCTTAAGGGGGAGGCCCACTTCCTACAATGAGCAGCTCTTC. It encodes CASSLRGRPTSYNEQLF. Full variable domain (outside the CDR3, taken from reference TRBV7-6 and TRBJ2-1): GAGVSQSPRYKVTKRGQDVALRCDPISGHVSLYWYRQALGQGPEFLTYFNYEAQQDKSGLPNDRFSAERPEGSISTLTIQRTEQRDSAMYRCASSLRGRPTSYNEQLFGPGTRLTVL.

This chain uses TRBV28 with TRBJ1-3; D uncertain. CDR3 length equals 16 residues. V gave up 4 bases and J gave up 0 bases, with 13 bases separating them. From germline, CDR1 is MDHEN and CDR2 SYDVKM. In nucleotides, the CDR3 is TGTGCCAGCAGTTCTGCGCTGTCCAGCTCTGGAAACACCATATATTTT. This encodes CASSSALSSSGNTIYF.

The gene calls are TRBV20-1 and TRBJ2-7; D remains ambiguous. Germline V lookup: CDR1 DFQATT, CDR2 SNEGSKA (reference sequence). Trimming stripped 6 bases from V and 6 bases from J, with 18 bases between. The CDR3 totals 13 residues. The CDR3 sequence is CSAGSRRDGEQYF. The CDR3 coding sequence is TGCAGTGCCGGGTCAAGGCGTGATGGCGAGCAGTACTTC.

This clonotype was observed at least ten times. The CDR3 DNA sequence: TGTGCCAGCAGTTTGGCGTTTGGGGGGAACACTGAAGCTTTCTTT. This sequence encodes CASSLAFGGNTEAFF. The chain is built from TRBV28 and TRBJ1-1; maybe TRBD1 (5 bases). Between the trimmed V and J ends, which lost 3 bases and 1 base, there was a span of 12 bases. The CDR3 sequence is 15 residues long. Germline lookup yields CDR1 MDHEN and CDR2 SYDVKM.

This clonotype was picked up many times. The chain has TRBV19 and TRBJ2-1; D is possibly TRBD2 (5 bases). CDR1 and CDR2 from the germline V gene are LNHDA and SQIVND (reference sequence). Deletions cut 3 bases from V and 1 base from J, with 16 bases between. The CDR3 has 17 amino acids. CDR3 protein: CASSIGWRGRSYNEQFF. DNA for the CDR3: TGTGCCAGTAGTATTGGATGGCGAGGGCGTTCCTACAATGAGCAGTTCTTC.

This clonotype was seen at least ten times. The chain has TRBV7-8 and TRBJ2-5; 9 positions match TRBD2. CDR3 length equals 14 residues. V shed 5 bases, J shed 4 bases, and the junction held 5 bases outside the gene matches. CDR1 is SGHVS, CDR2 FQNEAQ, per germline. The CDR3 protein is CASSQGTSRETQYF. The CDR3 DNA is TGTGCCAGCAGCCAAGGGACTAGCAGAGAGACCCAGTACTTC.

The rearrangement links TRBV7-6 to TRBJ2-7; D is possibly TRBD1 (5 bases). The CDR3 length is 14 residues. V lost 10 bases to trimming and J lost 0 bases, with 16 bases between them. Germline V gene data show CDR1 as SGHVS and CDR2 as FNYEAQ. In DNA, the CDR3 is TGTGCCACCATTGACTGGACAAGCTCCTACGAGCAGTACTTC. As protein: CATIDWTSSYEQYF.

J is TRBJ1-1 and V is TRBV15, with D possibly being TRBD1 (5 bases). Trimming left V 3 bases short and J 0 bases short, with 11 bases between. The CDR3 consists of 15 residues. Germline lookup yields CDR1 LNHNV and CDR2 YYDKDF (reference sequence). CDR3: CATSRADSMNTEAFF. The CDR3 DNA reads as TGTGCCACCAGCAGGGCTGACAGCATGAACACTGAAGCTTTCTTT.

This clonotype was found a few times. This chain uses TRBV10-3 with TRBJ1-5; D is unclear. The CDR3 consists of 13 residues. CDR1 and CDR2 from the germline V gene are ENHRY and SYGVKD. The V end was cut by 0 bases, the J end by 5 bases, with 5 bases between. The CDR3 DNA follows: TGTGCCATCAGTGAGTCGACGTATCAGCCCCAGCATTTT. Protein product: CAISESTYQPQHF.

The chain carries TRBV18 and TRBJ2-2; D is ambiguous. With 1 base removed from V and 4 bases from J, the gap between germline ends came to 10 bases. The length of the CDR3 is 15 residues. Looked up from germline, CDR1 is KGHSH and CDR2 is LQKENI. The CDR3 DNA reads TGTGCCAGCTCACCACGCAGGAGTTTCACCGGGGAGCTGTTTTTT. Translating it yields CASSPRRSFTGELFF.

This clonotype was recorded only once. The chain joins TRBV12-3 or TRBV12-4 to TRBJ1-2; 7 bases fit TRBD1. The CDR3 runs 11 residues. The CDR3 DNA is TGTGGGTCAGGGGGACACTATGGCTACACCTTC. Its translation: CGSGGHYGYTF.

About this clonotype: The junction departs from the called germline gene at one end, perhaps through a read error. This sequence joins TRBV12-3 or TRBV12-4 and TRBJ2-6; either TRBD1 or TRBD2 may supply D (6 bases each). This CDR3 comprises 16 residues. Written as DNA, the CDR3 is TGTGCCAGCAGAGGAAGGGGGGCCTCTGGGGCCAACGTCCTGATTTTC. Protein sequence: CASRGRGASGANVLIF.

The chain has TRBV7-2 and TRBJ2-3; possible D gene TRBD2, 5 bases. Trimming pared 6 bases from V and 4 bases from J, leaving 17 bases between. The CDR3 runs 15 residues. CDR1 is SGHTA, CDR2 FQGNSA, per germline. The CDR3 loop reads CASSLPRARSDTQYF. The CDR3 DNA reads TGTGCCAGCAGTCTCCCGAGGGCGAGGTCAGATACGCAGTATTTT.

The V call is TRBV2, the J call TRBJ2-1; TRBD2 matches at 11 bases. Unmatched junction bases numbered 9, after V lost 7 bases and J lost 1 base. CDR3 length: 17 residues. Germline lookup yields CDR1 SNHLY and CDR2 FYNNEI. The CDR3: CASTSGGTGGSYNEQFF. CDR3 sequence (DNA): TGTGCCAGCACTAGCGGGGGGACGGGGGGTTCCTACAATGAGCAGTTCTTC.

With respect to this clonotype: A much larger clonotype is one base distant, so this may be a read error. The missing conserved phenylalanine or tryptophan at the end of this CDR3 makes a read error likely. The V and J genes are TRBV12-3 or TRBV12-4 and TRBJ1-2, with TRBD1 matching over 7 bases. The CDR3 totals 13 residues. V dropped 5 bases and J dropped 4; count of bases not matched to a gene: 4. The CDR3 reads CASSQTGVYGYTY. For the CDR3, the DNA is TGTGCCAGCAGTCAAACAGGGGTCTATGGCTACACCTAC.

This clonotype came up many times. V usage is TRBV7-2 and J usage is TRBJ1-2, with unresolved D. The V end lost 0 bases, the J end lost 4 bases, and 12 bases lay between the germline ends. CDR3 length: 15 amino acids. Germline V gene data show CDR1 as SGHTA and CDR2 as FQGNSA. In DNA, the CDR3 is TGTGCCAGCAGCTTAGCGCCGGGTAGACGCTATGGCTACACCTTC. Residues: CASSLAPGRRYGYTF.

The chain joins TRBV14 to TRBJ2-4; 7 nucleotides align to TRBD1. The CDR3 has 13 amino acids. V trimming: 4 bases; J trimming: 3 bases; junction bases outside the gene matches: 0. In germline, CDR1 is SGHDN, CDR2 FVKESK. The CDR3 nucleotides read TGTGCCAGCAGCCGGGACAGCAAAAACATTCAGTACTTC. It codes for CASSRDSKNIQYF. Supplemented by reference TRBV14 and TRBJ2-4, the full variable domain reads EAGVTQFPSHSVIEKGQTVTLRCDPISGHDNLYWYRRVMGKEIKFLLHFVKESKQDESGMPNNRFLAERTGGTYSTLKVQPAELEDSGVYFCASSRDSKNIQYFGAGTRLSVL.

In this sample, this clonotype turned up a few times. V is TRBV7-3 and J is TRBJ2-1, with TRBD2 identical over 16 bases. The trim removed 1 base at V and 10 bases at J, leaving 1 base unmatched. CDR3 size: 15 residues. Germline lookup yields CDR1 SGHTA and CDR2 FQGTGA. CDR3 nucleotides: TGTGCCAGCAGCTTAATGGGACTAGCGGGGGGGGAGCAGTTCTTC. This encodes CASSLMGLAGGEQFF.

The chain joins TRBV20-1 to TRBJ1-5, with 8 bases identical to TRBD1. Germline-derived CDR1 and CDR2 are DFQATT and SNEGSKA (reference sequence). The CDR3 loop spans 14 amino acids. The junction had 2 bases not matched to a gene; V was cut back by 4 bases and J by 0 bases. CDR3 bases: TGCAGTGCTACGGACAGGGTTAGCAATCAGCCCCAGCATTTT. This gives the protein CSATDRVSNQPQHF.